This entry concerns a single T cell receptor (beta chain). Sequencing was performed with immunoSEQ multiplex PCR; in TCRdb, only in-frame clones are kept and a portion is missing. Of 80,000 to 100,000 clones listed, 80% to 90% are singletons. CDR1 SGHVS and CDR2 FQNEAQ come from the germline V gene. With V trimmed by 1 base and J by 6 bases, 5 bases remained unmatched. This CDR3 is built from 14 residues. This specimen belongs to a study of blood T cell repertoires in COVID-19. Study information: Samples came from the United States, Italy and Spain, spanning acute and convalescent COVID-19.

The sequencing sample was made of peripheral blood. This TCR derives from a woman older than 75 with acute or convalescent COVID-19. The chain has TRBV7-8 and TRBJ1-1, with 7 nucleotides matching TRBD1. The CDR3 region is CASSLVFQGAEAFF. The CDR3 DNA reads TGTGCCAGCAGCTTAGTATTTCAGGGGGCTGAAGCTTTCTTT.